This T cell receptor (beta chain) emerged from a study of cytotoxic CD8 clonotypes in ibrutinib-treated CLL. Study overall: Response samples were taken after a median of approximately 13 months on treatment, range 6 to 36.

Libraries were prepared by immunoSEQ multiplex PCR; TCRdb keeps only in-frame clonotypes and omits some of them. The sample lists approximately 80,000 clones, around 83% occurring once. With 0 bases removed from V and 7 bases from J, the gap between germline ends came to 13 bases. This CDR3 contains 14 residues. CDR1 is SGHDT, CDR2 YYEEEE, per germline. The chain joins TRBV5-6 to TRBJ1-1; a possible D gene is TRBD1 (5 bases). The clonotype comes from a human donor with chronic lymphocytic leukemia. Sequencing used PBMCs, obtained before ibrutinib treatment. CDR3 in amino acids: CASSLGGRVGEAFF. The CDR3 DNA sequence: TGTGCCAGCAGCTTGGGGGGCAGGGTGGGTGAAGCTTTCTTT.